Listed below are T cell receptor beta chains from one sample, sequenced in a study of T cells after yellow fever vaccination. Each CDR3 protein gets one entry after TCRdb re-called the 5' RACE reads with MiXCR. Of about 63,000 distinct CDR3 sequences listed, 7.4% were seen once; the top ten hold 36%. The starting material was CD8+ T cells sorted from PBMCs, obtained 15 days after the yellow fever booster vaccination. Receptor source: a man aged 25-45 years who received the YFV17D yellow fever vaccine. Both conserved end residues are trimmed from each CDR3.

j_gene | v_gene | CDR3aa
TRBJ1-1 | TRBV4-2 | ASSHTEIYTEAF
TRBJ1-4 | TRBV6-1 | ASSPLLLLTNEKLF
TRBJ2-7 | TRBV7-9 | ASSPSPNPTSYEQY
TRBJ1-1 | TRBV4-3 | ASSLSLLGPTEAF
TRBJ2-6 | TRBV4-3 | ASSQISGANVLT
TRBJ2-1 | TRBV12-3/TRBV12-4 | ASSSSSGLADETHYNEQF
TRBJ2-7 | TRBV18 | ASSPGRDWPYEQY
TRBJ1-1 | TRBV15 | ATSGWTGDEAF
TRBJ2-5 | TRBV20-1 | SARGAPNSGEREDFQETQY
TRBJ2-3 | TRBV3-1 | ASSQGLTTQANTQY
TRBJ2-7 | TRBV12-3/TRBV12-4 | ASRTTETSRLEQY
TRBJ1-1 | TRBV6-5 | ASTPGTLNTEAF
TRBJ2-7 | TRBV7-2 | ASSSTSYEQY
TRBJ2-3 | TRBV5-8 | ASSLGRGADTQY
TRBJ2-3 | TRBV7-6 | ASSLSGSLNTQY
TRBJ2-5 | TRBV6-1 | ASSPGTGDLETQY
TRBJ2-3 | TRBV11-2 | ASSLDPGRASTDTQY
TRBJ1-1 | TRBV19 | ASSSDSLNTEAF
TRBJ2-1 | TRBV9 | ASSVSTQALYNEQF
TRBJ2-7 | TRBV29-1 | SVFGQGYEQY
TRBJ2-4 | TRBV12-5 | ASGSGLLQY
TRBJ2-5 | TRBV7-2 | ASSLAWASGSLKETQY
TRBJ2-1 | TRBV11-3 | ASSWGSGEQF
TRBJ2-7 | TRBV14 | ASSPLPPQQY
TRBJ2-3 | TRBV7-6 | ASSPQGASTDTQY
TRBJ1-4 | TRBV9 | ASSQDRSDEKLF
TRBJ2-7 | TRBV7-8 | ASSLVSGVADYEQY